A selection of T cell receptor beta chains follows, all from one sample in a study of PD-1 blockade in classical Hodgkin lymphoma. TCRdb's copy holds only in-frame clones and misses some; the assay was immunoSEQ multiplex PCR. The repertoire has some 9,100 clones, roughly 88% of them found once; the top ten carry roughly 1.5%. Sequencing used CD4+ T cells from blood, obtained before the fourth cycle of nivolumab. All receptors come from a human donor with classical Hodgkin lymphoma. Both conserved end residues are part of each CDR3. The D gene is left open where the match is weak. Size tells how often a clone was seen (once, few, many) or the class of an expanded clone, and some rows leave it out.

clone_size	j_call	d_call	v_call	cdr3_aa	cdr3_nt
NA	TRBJ1-1	NA	TRBV27	CASSFQAPNTEAFF	TGTGCCAGCAGTTTTCAGGCCCCGAACACTGAAGCTTTCTTT
NA	TRBJ1-3	TRBD1	TRBV28	CASSLWAGGAGNTIYF	TGTGCCAGCAGTTTATGGGCAGGGGGTGCTGGAAACACCATATATTTT
once	TRBJ2-1	NA	TRBV6-1	CASNQGPNNEQFF	TGTGCCAGCAATCAGGGCCCCAACAATGAGCAGTTCTTC
NA	TRBJ1-1	NA	TRBV19	CASVARLNTEAFF	TGTGCCAGTGTTGCCAGGTTGAACACTGAAGCTTTCTTT
NA	TRBJ2-2	TRBD2	TRBV9	CASSVGGLAGEGGELFF	TGTGCCAGCAGCGTAGGAGGACTAGCGGGAGAAGGCGGGGAGCTGTTTTTT
once	TRBJ2-2	NA	TRBV29-1	CSVETPGQSSGELFF	TGCAGCGTTGAAACACCAGGACAGTCTAGTGGGGAGCTGTTTTTT
NA	TRBJ2-7	NA	TRBV6-5	CASSYSRGSYEQYF	TGTGCCAGCAGTTACTCGAGGGGAAGCTACGAGCAGTACTTC
NA	TRBJ2-5	NA	TRBV5-4	CASSLAGNQETQYF	TGTGCCAGCAGCTTGGCAGGGAACCAAGAGACCCAGTACTTC
NA	TRBJ2-1	NA	TRBV11-2	CASSSNQGYGNEQFF	TGTGCCAGCAGCTCAAATCAGGGTTACGGCAATGAGCAGTTCTTC
NA	TRBJ2-3	NA	TRBV27	CASSPSGRPQSQYF	TGTGCCAGCAGTCCCAGCGGGCGCCCCCAGTCGCAGTATTTT
NA	TRBJ1-4	TRBD1	TRBV5-1	CASSRQGAVTNEKLFF	TGCGCCAGCAGTAGACAGGGGGCGGTAACTAATGAAAAACTGTTTTTT
few	TRBJ2-2	TRBD2	TRBV6-5	CASSYSAGVNTGELFF	TGTGCCAGCAGTTACTCGGCGGGAGTGAACACCGGGGAGCTGTTTTTT
NA	TRBJ2-3	TRBD2	TRBV10-3	CAISGATSGTDTQYF	TGTGCCATCAGTGGGGCGACTAGCGGCACAGATACGCAGTATTTT
NA	TRBJ1-5	TRBD1	TRBV27	CASSLGTGWSQPQHF	TGTGCCAGCAGTTTGGGGACAGGGTGGAGTCAGCCCCAGCATTTT
few	TRBJ1-1	NA	TRBV5-1	CASSPRDGDTEAFF	TGCGCCAGCAGCCCGAGGGATGGCGACACTGAAGCTTTCTTT
NA	TRBJ2-2	TRBD1	TRBV7-3	CASSPGQGTPGGLFF	TGTGCCAGCAGCCCGGGACAGGGCACCCCGGGGGGGCTGTTTTTT
NA	TRBJ1-2	NA	TRBV6-5	CASSYEGLDYGYTF	TGTGCCAGCAGTTACGAGGGGTTAGACTATGGCTACACCTTC
few	TRBJ1-6	NA	TRBV7-9	CASSLKNSPLHF	TGTGCCAGCAGCTTAAAGAATTCACCCCTCCACTTT
NA	TRBJ1-1	TRBD1	TRBV15	CATSRGQGWTEAFF	TGTGCCACCAGCAGAGGACAGGGGTGGACTGAAGCTTTCTTT
NA	TRBJ2-5	NA	TRBV7-2	CASSSWDFQETQYF	TGTGCCAGCAGTTCCTGGGACTTCCAAGAGACCCAGTACTTC
NA	TRBJ2-7	TRBD2	TRBV5-5	CASSLALAGALSYEQYF	TGTGCCAGCAGCTTGGCACTAGCGGGAGCCCTTTCCTACGAGCAGTACTTC
NA	TRBJ1-2	NA	TRBV30	CAWEVYYGYTF	TGTGCCTGGGAGGTCTACTATGGCTACACCTTC
NA	TRBJ1-1	NA	TRBV7-9	CASSPVVGVAFF	TGTGCCAGCAGCCCCGTGGTGGGGGTGGCTTTCTTT
once	TRBJ2-1	NA	TRBV7-3	CASSPGGAGPPFF	TGTGCCAGCAGCCCAGGAGGAGCGGGCCCACCGTTCTTC
NA	TRBJ2-4	TRBD1	TRBV9	CASSGQGALNIQYF	TGTGCCAGCAGCGGACAGGGGGCGCTAAACATTCAGTACTTC
NA	TRBJ2-7	TRBD2	TRBV4-1	CASSQDGRKGLAGDSYEQYF	TGCGCCAGCAGCCAAGATGGAAGGAAGGGACTAGCGGGGGACTCCTACGAGCAGTACTTC
NA	TRBJ2-1	NA	TRBV28	CASSLLGQHNEQFF	TGTGCCAGCAGTTTATTGGGGCAGCACAATGAGCAGTTCTTC
few	TRBJ1-1	TRBD1	TRBV18	CASSPLQGNEAFF	TGTGCCAGCTCACCACTACAGGGGAACGAAGCTTTCTTT
NA	TRBJ1-3	NA	TRBV19	CASSIDHTQQPGNTIYF	TGTGCCAGTAGTATAGATCATACGCAGCAACCCGGAAACACCATATATTTT
NA	TRBJ2-2	TRBD2	TRBV6-1	CASKREAYTGELFF	TGTGCCAGCAAGCGGGAGGCGTACACCGGGGAGCTGTTTTTT
NA	TRBJ2-7	TRBD1	TRBV28	CASSPKSGTGLYEQYF	TGTGCCAGCAGTCCTAAATCCGGGACAGGGCTTTACGAGCAGTACTTC
NA	TRBJ1-3	NA	TRBV4-1	CASSQEWNAPGNTIYF	TGCGCCAGCAGCCAAGAGTGGAACGCTCCGGGAAACACCATATATTTT
few	TRBJ1-6	TRBD1	TRBV7-9	CASSEDRAASPLHF	TGTGCCAGCAGCGAGGACAGGGCTGCCTCACCCCTCCACTTT
NA	TRBJ2-1	TRBD2	TRBV18	CASSPAELAGAHNEQFF	TGTGCCAGCTCACCAGCGGAACTAGCGGGAGCCCACAATGAGCAGTTCTTC
NA	TRBJ2-1	TRBD1	TRBV7-3	CASSVTGAEAEQFF	TGTGCCAGCAGCGTCACAGGGGCGGAGGCTGAGCAGTTCTTC
NA	TRBJ1-2	TRBD1	TRBV11-2	CASSLLAGGGYGYTF	TGTGCCAGCAGCTTGTTGGCAGGGGGTGGCTATGGCTACACCTTC
NA	TRBJ1-3	NA	TRBV30	CAWSTGSGNTIYF	TGTGCCTGGAGTACCGGCTCTGGAAACACCATATATTTT